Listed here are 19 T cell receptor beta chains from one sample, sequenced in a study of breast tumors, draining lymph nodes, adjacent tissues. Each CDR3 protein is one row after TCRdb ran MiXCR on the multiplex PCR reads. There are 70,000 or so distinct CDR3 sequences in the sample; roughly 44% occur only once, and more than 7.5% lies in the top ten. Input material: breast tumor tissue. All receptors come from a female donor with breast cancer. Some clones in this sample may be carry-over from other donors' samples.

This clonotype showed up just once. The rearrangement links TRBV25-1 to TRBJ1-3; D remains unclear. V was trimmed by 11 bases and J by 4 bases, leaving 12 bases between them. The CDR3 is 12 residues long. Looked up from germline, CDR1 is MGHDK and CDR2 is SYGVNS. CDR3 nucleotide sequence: TGTGCCGGGCCTGAAGGCGGAAACACCATATATTTT. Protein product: CAGPEGGNTIYF.

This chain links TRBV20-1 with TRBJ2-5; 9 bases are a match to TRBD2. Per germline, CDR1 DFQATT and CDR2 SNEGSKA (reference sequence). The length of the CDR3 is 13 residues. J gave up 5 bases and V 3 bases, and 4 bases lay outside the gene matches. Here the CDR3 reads CSARGLAKETQYF. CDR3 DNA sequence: TGCAGTGCTAGGGGACTAGCTAAGGAGACCCAGTACTTC.

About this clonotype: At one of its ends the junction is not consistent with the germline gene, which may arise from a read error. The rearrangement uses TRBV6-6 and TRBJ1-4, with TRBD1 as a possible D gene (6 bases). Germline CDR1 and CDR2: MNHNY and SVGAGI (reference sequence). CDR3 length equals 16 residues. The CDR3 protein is CASSNSRAGGLEKLFF. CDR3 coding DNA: TGTGCCAGCAGTAACTCTAGGGCGGGGGGGCTGGAAAAACTGTTTTTT.

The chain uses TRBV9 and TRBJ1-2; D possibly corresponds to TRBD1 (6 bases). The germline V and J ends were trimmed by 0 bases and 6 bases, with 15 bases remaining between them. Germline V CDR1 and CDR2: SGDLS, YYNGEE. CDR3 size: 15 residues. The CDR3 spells CASSVGGENRDGYTF. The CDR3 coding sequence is TGTGCCAGCAGCGTAGGCGGGGAAAACAGGGATGGCTACACCTTC. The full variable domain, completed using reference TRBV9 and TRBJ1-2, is DSGVTQTPKHLITATGQRVTLRCSPRSGDLSVYWYQQSLDQGLQFLIQYYNGEERAKGNILERFSAQQFPDLHSELNLSSLELGDSALYFCASSVGGENRDGYTFGSGTRLTVV.

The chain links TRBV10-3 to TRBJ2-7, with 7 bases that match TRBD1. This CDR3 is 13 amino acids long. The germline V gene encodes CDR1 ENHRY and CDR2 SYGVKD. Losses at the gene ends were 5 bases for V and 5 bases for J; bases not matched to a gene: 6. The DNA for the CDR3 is TGTGCCATCAGTACCGGGACAGAGGACGAGCAGTACTTC. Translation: CAISTGTEDEQYF.

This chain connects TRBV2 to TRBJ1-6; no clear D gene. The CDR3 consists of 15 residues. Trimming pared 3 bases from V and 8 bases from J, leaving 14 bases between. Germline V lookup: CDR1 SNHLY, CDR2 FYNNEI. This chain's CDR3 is CASSDCGSTDSPLHF. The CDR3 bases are TGTGCCAGCAGTGATTGCGGATCTACAGATTCACCCCTCCACTTT.

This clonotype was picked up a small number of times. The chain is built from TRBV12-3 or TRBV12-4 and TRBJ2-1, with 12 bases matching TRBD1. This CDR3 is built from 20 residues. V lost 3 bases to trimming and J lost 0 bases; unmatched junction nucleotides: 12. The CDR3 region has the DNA TGTGCCAGCAGTTTCTCGGGACAGGGGGCAAGGGGGAGCTCCTACAATGAGCAGTTCTTC. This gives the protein CASSFSGQGARGSSYNEQFF.

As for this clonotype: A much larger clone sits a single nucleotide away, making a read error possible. Here the CDR3 reads CASSHSARGNEKLFF. The CDR3 region has the DNA TGTGCCAGCAGTCACTCAGCACGGGGTAATGAAAAACTGTTTTTT. The V call is TRBV6-6, the J call TRBJ1-4; D is uncertain. Germline V gives CDR1 MNHNY, CDR2 SVGAGI (reference sequence). This CDR3 has 15 residues.

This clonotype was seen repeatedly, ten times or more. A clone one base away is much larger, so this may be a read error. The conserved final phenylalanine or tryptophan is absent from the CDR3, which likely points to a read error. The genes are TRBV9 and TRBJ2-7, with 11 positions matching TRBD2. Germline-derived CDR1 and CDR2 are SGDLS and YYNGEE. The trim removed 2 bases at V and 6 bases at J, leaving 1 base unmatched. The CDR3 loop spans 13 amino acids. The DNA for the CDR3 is TGTGCCAGCAGCGTTACTAGCGGGAGCGAGCAGTACTCC. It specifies CASSVTSGSEQYS.

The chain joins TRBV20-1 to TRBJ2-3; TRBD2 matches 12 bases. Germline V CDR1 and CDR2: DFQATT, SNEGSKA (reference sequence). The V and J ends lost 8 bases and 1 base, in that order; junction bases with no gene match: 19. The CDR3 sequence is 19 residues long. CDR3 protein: CSSLTRTSGTAGGTDTQYF. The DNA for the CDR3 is TGCAGTAGCTTGACACGGACTAGCGGGACAGCCGGAGGCACAGATACGCAGTATTTT.

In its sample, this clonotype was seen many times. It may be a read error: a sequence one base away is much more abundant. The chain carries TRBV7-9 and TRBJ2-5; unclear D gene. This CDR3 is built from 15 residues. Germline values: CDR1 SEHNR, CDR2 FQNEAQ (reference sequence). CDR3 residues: CASSLGPVTQETQHF. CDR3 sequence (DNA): TGTGCCAGCAGCTTAGGGCCCGTAACCCAAGAGACCCAGCACTTC.

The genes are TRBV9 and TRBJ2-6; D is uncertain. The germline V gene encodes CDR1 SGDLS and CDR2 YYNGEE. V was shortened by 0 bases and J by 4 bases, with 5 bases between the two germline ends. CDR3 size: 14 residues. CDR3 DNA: TGTGCCAGCAGCGTAGAGCTAGGGGCCAACGTCCTGACTTTC. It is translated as CASSVELGANVLTF.

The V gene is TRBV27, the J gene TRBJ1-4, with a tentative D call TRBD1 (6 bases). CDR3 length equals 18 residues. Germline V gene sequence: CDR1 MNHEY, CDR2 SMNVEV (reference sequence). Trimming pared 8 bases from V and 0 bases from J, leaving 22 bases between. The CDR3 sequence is CASDLKEGVKTTNEKLFF. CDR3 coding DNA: TGTGCCAGCGATCTCAAGGAGGGGGTGAAGACAACTAATGAAAAACTGTTTTTT.

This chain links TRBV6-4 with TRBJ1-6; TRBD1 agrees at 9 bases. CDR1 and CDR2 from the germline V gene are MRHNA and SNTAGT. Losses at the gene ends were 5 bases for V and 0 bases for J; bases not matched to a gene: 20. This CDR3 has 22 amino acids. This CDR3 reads CASSPTRGQGYPLSSYNSPLHF. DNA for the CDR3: TGTGCCAGCAGTCCAACCCGAGGACAGGGGTATCCCCTAAGCTCCTATAATTCACCCCTCCACTTT.

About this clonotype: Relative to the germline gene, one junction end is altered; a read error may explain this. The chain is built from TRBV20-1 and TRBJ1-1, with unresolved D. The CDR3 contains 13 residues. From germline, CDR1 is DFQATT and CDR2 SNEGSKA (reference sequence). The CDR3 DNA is TGCAGTGCTATACCCCCGGTGAACACTGGAGCTTTCTTT. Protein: CSAIPPVNTGAFF.

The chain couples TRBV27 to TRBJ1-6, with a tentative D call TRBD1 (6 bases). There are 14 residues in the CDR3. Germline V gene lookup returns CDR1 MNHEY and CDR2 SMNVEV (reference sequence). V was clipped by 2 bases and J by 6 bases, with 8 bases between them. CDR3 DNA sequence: TGTGCCAGCAGTTTAGGGACATCTAATTCACCCCTCCACTTT. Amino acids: CASSLGTSNSPLHF.

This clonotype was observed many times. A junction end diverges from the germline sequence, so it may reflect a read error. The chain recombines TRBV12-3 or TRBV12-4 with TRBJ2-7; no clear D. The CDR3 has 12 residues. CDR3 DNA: TGTGGCAGCAGTTTTAACAGCTACGAGCAGTACTTC. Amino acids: CGSSFNSYEQYF.

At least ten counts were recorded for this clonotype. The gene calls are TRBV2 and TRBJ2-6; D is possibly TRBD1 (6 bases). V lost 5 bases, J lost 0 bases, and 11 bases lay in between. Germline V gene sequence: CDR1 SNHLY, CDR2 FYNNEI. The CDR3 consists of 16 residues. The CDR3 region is CASSFRQVSGANVLTF. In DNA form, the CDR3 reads TGTGCCAGCAGTTTTCGACAGGTCTCTGGGGCCAACGTCCTGACTTTC.

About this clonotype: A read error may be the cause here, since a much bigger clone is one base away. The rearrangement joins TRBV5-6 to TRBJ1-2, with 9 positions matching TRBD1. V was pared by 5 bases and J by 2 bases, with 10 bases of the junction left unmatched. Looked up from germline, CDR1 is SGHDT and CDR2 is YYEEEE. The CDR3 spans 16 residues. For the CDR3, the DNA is TGTGCCAGCAGGGGGGACAGGGAGCGGAGAAACTATGGCTACACCTTC. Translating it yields CASRGDRERRNYGYTF.